This entry concerns a single T cell receptor beta chain. This CDR3 contains 12 residues. CDR1 and CDR2 (germline): LNHDA, SQIVND (reference sequence). V lost 7 bases to trimming and J lost 7 bases, with 11 bases between them. This sample stems from a study of shared clonotypes between healthy human individuals. TCRdb keeps only in-frame clones here, not all; method: immunoSEQ multiplex PCR. The sample includes roughly 2,300,000 clones, around 90% of them seen just once. Donors comprised only Caucasian adults living in Nashville, Tennessee. From CD4+ cells came CD45RA+ naive and CD45RA-negative memory subsets.

The rearrangement links TRBV19 to TRBJ1-5; maybe TRBD1 (6 bases). This TCR was recovered from a man younger than 30 in good health. Some clones in this sample may be carry-over from other donors' samples. Sequencing input: naive CD4+ T cells from PBMCs. Subset specified: CD45RA+ positively selected. CDR3 nucleotides: TGTGCCAGTACAGGGGTCGGGCAGCCCCAGCATTTT. It specifies CASTGVGQPQHF.